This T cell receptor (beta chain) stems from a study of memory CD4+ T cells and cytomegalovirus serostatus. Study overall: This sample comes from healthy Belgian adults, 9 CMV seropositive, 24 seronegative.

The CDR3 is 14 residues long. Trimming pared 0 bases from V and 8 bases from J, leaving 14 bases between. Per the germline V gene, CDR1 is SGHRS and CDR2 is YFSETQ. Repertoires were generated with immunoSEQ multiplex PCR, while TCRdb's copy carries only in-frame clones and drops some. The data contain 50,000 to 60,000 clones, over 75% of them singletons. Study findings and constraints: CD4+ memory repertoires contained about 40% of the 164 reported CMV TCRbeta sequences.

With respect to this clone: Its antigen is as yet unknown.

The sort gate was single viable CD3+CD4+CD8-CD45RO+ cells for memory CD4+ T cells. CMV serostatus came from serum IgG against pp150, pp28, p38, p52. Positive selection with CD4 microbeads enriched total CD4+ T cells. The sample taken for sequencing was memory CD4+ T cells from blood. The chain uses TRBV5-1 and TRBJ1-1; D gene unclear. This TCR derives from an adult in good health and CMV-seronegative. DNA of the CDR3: TGCGCCAGCAGCTTGGAGGGTTTGTGGTCCGAAGCTTTCTTT. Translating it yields CASSLEGLWSEAFF. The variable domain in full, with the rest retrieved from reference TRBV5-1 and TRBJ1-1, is KAGVTQTPRYLIKTRGQQVTLSCSPISGHRSVSWYQQTPGQGLQFLFEYFSETQRNKGNFPGRFSGRQFSNSRSEMNVSTLELGDSALYLCASSLEGLWSEAFFGQGTRLTVV.